Sequencing of this T cell receptor (beta chain) was carried out in a study of T-cell memory formation after mild COVID-19. Notes on the study in general: Within pre-infection memory, some responding clones were found, suggesting cross-reactive memory joined. Later expanders leaned CD4+, whereas day 15 to 85 contracting clones were balanced CD4/CD8. Chiefly within CM and EM were the contracting CD4+ clones; CD8+ ones were within EMRA.

V was shortened by 0 bases and J by 2 bases, with 9 bases between the two germline ends. CDR1 is SGHTA, CDR2 FQGTGA, per germline. This CDR3 contains 15 residues. This clonotype is medium-sized. Its specificity is not known. Researchers used 5'RACE with constant-segment primers to make TCR alpha and TCR beta cDNA libraries that carry sample barcodes and UMIs. TCRdb passed the 5' RACE reads through MiXCR, listing each CDR3 protein once. The sample has 35,000 to 50,000 distinct CDR3 sequences, roughly 7.2% seen once. The genes are TRBV7-3 and TRBJ2-3; D is unresolved. This receptor was taken from an adult who had mild COVID-19 (a few samples of this study predate the infection). Cell type and time point are not known. Sequencing was done on a sample of PBMCs or a T cell subset sorted from them (not recorded which). DNA of the CDR3: TGTGCCAGCAGCTTAACGGGTAGCCACACAGATACGCAGTATTTT. It yields the protein CASSLTGSHTDTQYF.